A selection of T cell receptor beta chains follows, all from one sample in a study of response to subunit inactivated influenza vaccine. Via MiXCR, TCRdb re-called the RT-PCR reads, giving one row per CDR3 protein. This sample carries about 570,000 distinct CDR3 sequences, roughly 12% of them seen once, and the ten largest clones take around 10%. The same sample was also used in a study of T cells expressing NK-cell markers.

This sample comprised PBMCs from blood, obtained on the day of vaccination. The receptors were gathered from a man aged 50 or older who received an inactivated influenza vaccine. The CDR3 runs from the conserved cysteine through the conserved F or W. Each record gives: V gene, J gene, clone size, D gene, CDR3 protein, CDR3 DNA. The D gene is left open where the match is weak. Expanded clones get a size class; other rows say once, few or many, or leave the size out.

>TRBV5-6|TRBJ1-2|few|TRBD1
CASSPDRGLYYGYTF
TGTGCCAGCAGCCCCGACAGGGGGCTGTACTATGGCTACACCTTC
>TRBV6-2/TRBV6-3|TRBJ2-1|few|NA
CASSYNPYYEQFF
TGTGCCAGCAGTTACAACCCCTACTATGAGCAGTTCTTC
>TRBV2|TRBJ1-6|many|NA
CASSETPPSGMDNSPLHF
TGTGCCAGCAGTGAAACCCCCCCTTCAGGGATGGATAATTCACCCCTCCACTTT
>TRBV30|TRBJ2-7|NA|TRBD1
CAWSLARDRATYEQYF
TGTGCCTGGAGTCTGGCCCGGGACAGGGCCACATACGAGCAGTACTTC
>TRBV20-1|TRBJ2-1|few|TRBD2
CSARDPGTSGVEQFF
TGCAGTGCTAGGGACCCCGGGACTAGCGGGGTTGAGCAGTTCTTC
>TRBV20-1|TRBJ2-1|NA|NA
CSAEASSYNEQFF
TGCAGTGCTGAGGCTAGCTCCTACAATGAGCAGTTCTTC
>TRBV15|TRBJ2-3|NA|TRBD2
CATSSRGAGETPDTQYF
TGTGCCACCAGCAGTCGTGGGGCGGGAGAAACCCCAGATACGCAGTATTTT
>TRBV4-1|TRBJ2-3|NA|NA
CASSQGFSEPSTDTQYF
TGCGCCAGCAGCCAGGGTTTTAGTGAGCCTAGCACAGATACGCAGTATTTT
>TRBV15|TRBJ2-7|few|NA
CATSRDIGGRSYEQYF
TGTGCCACCAGCAGAGATATCGGGGGGCGATCCTACGAGCAGTACTTC
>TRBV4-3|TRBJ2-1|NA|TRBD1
CASSQEDRGQGEQFF
TGCGCCAGCAGCCAAGAAGACAGGGGGCAGGGTGAGCAGTTCTTC
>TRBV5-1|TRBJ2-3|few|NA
CASRGDTQYF
TGCGCCAGCAGGGGGGATACGCAGTATTTT
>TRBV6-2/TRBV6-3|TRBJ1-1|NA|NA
CASTFRPENSEAFF
TGTGCCAGCACCTTTCGGCCCGAGAACTCTGAAGCTTTCTTT
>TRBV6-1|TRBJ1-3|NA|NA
CASSTDRFSGNTIYF
TGTGCCAGCAGCACCGACAGGTTCTCTGGAAACACCATATATTTT
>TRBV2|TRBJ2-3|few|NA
CAGGAGSYRDTQYF
TGTGCCGGAGGAGCCGGATCCTACAGAGATACGCAGTATTTT
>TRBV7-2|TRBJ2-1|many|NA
CASSLALEYNEQFF
TGTGCCAGCAGCTTAGCCCTAGAATACAATGAGCAGTTCTTC
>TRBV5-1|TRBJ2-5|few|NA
CASSLLGGQGQETQYF
TGCGCCAGCAGCTTGCTGGGGGGCCAGGGGCAAGAGACCCAGTACTTC
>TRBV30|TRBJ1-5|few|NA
CAWSVGTWGQPQHF
TGTGCCTGGAGTGTGGGAACCTGGGGACAGCCCCAGCATTTT
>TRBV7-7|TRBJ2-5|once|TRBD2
CASSLAGKSETQYF
TGTGCTAGCAGCTTAGCGGGGAAGTCAGAGACCCAGTACTTC
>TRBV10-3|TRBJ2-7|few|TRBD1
CAIGTGVSYEQYF
TGTGCCATCGGGACAGGGGTATCCTACGAGCAGTACTTC
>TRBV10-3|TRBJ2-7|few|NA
CAISESMGEQYF
TGTGCCATCAGTGAGTCGATGGGGGAGCAGTACTTC
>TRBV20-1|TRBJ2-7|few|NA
CSALGGRQYF
TGCAGTGCCCTCGGAGGGAGGCAGTACTTC
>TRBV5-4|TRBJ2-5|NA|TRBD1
CASSSRGTGTGETQYF
TGTGCCAGCAGCTCGAGAGGGACAGGGACGGGAGAGACCCAGTACTTC
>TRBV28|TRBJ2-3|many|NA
CASSLGGRGGTDTQYF
TGTGCCAGCAGTTTGGGTGGGAGAGGGGGCACAGATACGCAGTATTTT
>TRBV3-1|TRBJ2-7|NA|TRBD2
CASSQEVLAGGPVFYEQYF
TGTGCCAGCAGCCAAGAGGTACTAGCGGGAGGGCCGGTTTTCTACGAGCAGTACTTC
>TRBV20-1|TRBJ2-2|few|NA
CSASWTPGSTGELFF
TGCAGTGCTAGCTGGACTCCTGGTTCTACCGGGGAGCTGTTTTTT
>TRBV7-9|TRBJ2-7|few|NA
CASSPAGARSYEQYF
TGTGCCAGCAGCCCGGCAGGGGCCCGGTCCTACGAGCAGTACTTC
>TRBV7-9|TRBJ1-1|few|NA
CASSLNPEGAFF
TGTGCCAGCAGCTTAAACCCGGAAGGAGCTTTCTTT
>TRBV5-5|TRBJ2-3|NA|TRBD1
CASSLAGTGTSTDTQYF
TGTGCCAGCAGCTTGGCCGGGACAGGGACTAGCACAGATACGCAGTATTTT
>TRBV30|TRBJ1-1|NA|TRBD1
CAWSTRPGQGRTEAFF
TGTGCCTGGAGTACTCGGCCGGGACAGGGACGGACTGAAGCTTTCTTT
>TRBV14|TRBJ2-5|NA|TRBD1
CASSLRDRGSVQETQYF
TGTGCCAGCAGCCTCCGGGACAGGGGATCCGTCCAAGAGACCCAGTACTTC
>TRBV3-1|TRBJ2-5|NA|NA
CASSPYSQETQYF
TGTGCCAGCAGCCCTTACAGCCAAGAGACCCAGTACTTC
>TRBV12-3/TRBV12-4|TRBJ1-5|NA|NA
CASRRGAQPQHF
TGTGCCAGCAGGCGCGGAGCTCAGCCCCAGCATTTT
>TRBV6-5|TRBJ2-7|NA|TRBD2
CASSYLGGRAGYEQYF
TGTGCCAGCAGTTACTTGGGCGGGAGGGCCGGCTACGAGCAGTACTTC
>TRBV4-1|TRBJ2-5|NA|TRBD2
CASSLIAGGQETQYF
TGCGCCAGCAGCCTGATAGCGGGAGGCCAAGAGACCCAGTACTTC
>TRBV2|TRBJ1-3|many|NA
CASRANLRGNTIYF
TGTGCCAGCAGAGCTAACTTAAGGGGAAACACCATATATTTT